A selection of T cell receptor beta chains follows, all from one sample in a study of cytomegalovirus exposure and HLA in healthy donors. TCRdb's table, derived via immunoSEQ multiplex PCR, lists solely in-frame clones and lacks some. In the table there are around 160,000 clones, 84% of which are singletons. Specimen: PBMCs. The receptors stem from a man younger than 40 in good health and CMV-seropositive. Both conserved end residues are part of each CDR3. Clone size is given for some rows only: seen once, a few or many times, or a class if the clone is expanded.

CDR3: CASSPRGYNEQFF
length: 13
V: TRBV19
size: once

CDR3: CASSQGGAGANVLTF
length: 15
V: TRBV28
size: NA

CDR3: CASSPSQPGLAGTYNEQFF
length: 19
V: TRBV18
size: NA

CDR3: CASSTGTSGLYGYTF
length: 15
V: TRBV13
size: NA

CDR3: CASSLGGGRSYEQYF
length: 15
V: TRBV7-6
size: NA

CDR3: CSDGDNTDTQYF
length: 12
V: TRBV29-1
size: few

CDR3: CASSLWVWATVNTEAFF
length: 17
V: TRBV11-2
size: NA

CDR3: CASSLAGQPNYGYTF
length: 15
V: TRBV7-9
size: NA

CDR3: CSVDVEGTGSGNTIYF
length: 16
V: TRBV29-1
size: NA

CDR3: CASSIVTGTAKNIQYF
length: 16
V: TRBV19
size: NA

CDR3: CASSPPPGQIRPGNTIYF
length: 18
V: TRBV2
size: NA

CDR3: CAWSAGSSYGYTF
length: 13
V: TRBV30
size: NA

CDR3: CASSETLGAGLGGYTF
length: 16
V: TRBV2
size: NA

CDR3: CASSRDRGSYEQYF
length: 14
V: TRBV6-5
size: NA

CDR3: CASSPGAGDTDTQYF
length: 15
V: TRBV6-5
size: NA

CDR3: CASSEERESYNEQFF
length: 15
V: TRBV2
size: NA

CDR3: CASSPGERQPQHF
length: 13
V: TRBV6-4
size: NA

CDR3: CASSIGRNDRAETQYF
length: 16
V: TRBV19
size: NA

CDR3: CASSSSYEQYF
length: 11
V: TRBV13
size: few

CDR3: CASSPGQGGTNYGYTF
length: 16
V: TRBV19
size: NA

CDR3: CASSPDFYTGELFF
length: 14
V: TRBV5-4
size: NA

CDR3: CASSSGTDYGYTF
length: 13
V: TRBV7-9
size: few

CDR3: CASSTQAQSRYGYTF
length: 15
V: TRBV6-6
size: NA

CDR3: CASRPPGQAYEQYF
length: 14
V: TRBV28
size: NA

CDR3: CASSLQGYYGYTF
length: 13
V: TRBV27
size: NA

CDR3: CASRPQGANTEAFF
length: 14
V: TRBV4-1
size: once

CDR3: CASSGQGRQPQHF
length: 13
V: TRBV19
size: NA

CDR3: CATSRDPPRGRRGYTF
length: 16
V: TRBV15
size: NA

CDR3: CASSLGTGAYEQYF
length: 14
V: TRBV5-1
size: NA

CDR3: CSVEIRQGGEQFF
length: 13
V: TRBV29-1
size: NA

CDR3: CASKDRLNTGELFF
length: 14
V: TRBV2
size: NA

CDR3: CASSLLAGGPQYF
length: 13
V: TRBV9
size: NA

CDR3: CATSRGSDTQYF
length: 12
V: TRBV10-1
size: NA

CDR3: CASSRGTGTDEQYF
length: 14
V: TRBV6-6
size: NA

CDR3: CASSRTVESPLHF
length: 13
V: TRBV6-5
size: NA

CDR3: CASSAGQSYEQYF
length: 13
V: TRBV9
size: NA

CDR3: CASSFWTSGDTGELFF
length: 16
V: TRBV28
size: NA

CDR3: CASSPDSTVSGNTIYF
length: 16
V: TRBV7-6
size: once

CDR3: CASSLIVADTQYF
length: 13
V: TRBV27
size: few

CDR3: CASSSNDRGGNTIYF
length: 15
V: TRBV7-9
size: NA

CDR3: CASSTRQGSSYEQYF
length: 15
V: TRBV19
size: NA

CDR3: CASSDPHLQGATEAFF
length: 16
V: TRBV10-2
size: NA

CDR3: CASSAKQGPPYEQYF
length: 15
V: TRBV9
size: NA

CDR3: CATSISNYGYTF
length: 12
V: TRBV15
size: once

CDR3: CAWSVLGGGEDTQYF
length: 15
V: TRBV30
size: NA

CDR3: CASSSDRGSLDEQYF
length: 15
V: TRBV5-1
size: once

CDR3: CASSLGASGANVLTF
length: 15
V: TRBV5-1
size: NA

CDR3: CASRAGTGGTGELFF
length: 15
V: TRBV5-1
size: NA

CDR3: CASTTARGFTDTQYF
length: 15
V: TRBV28
size: NA

CDR3: CASSLLAGVGYEQYF
length: 15
V: TRBV6-5
size: once

CDR3: CASSLFSRGDTQYF
length: 14
V: TRBV11-2
size: NA

CDR3: CAWARDSGAYGYTF
length: 14
V: TRBV30
size: NA

CDR3: CASSRPRGAVNTDTQYF
length: 17
V: TRBV4-1
size: NA

CDR3: CASSRPETGADIQYF
length: 15
V: TRBV5-1
size: NA

CDR3: CASSLGLRGSSYNEQFF
length: 17
V: TRBV27
size: NA

CDR3: CAWSRGATNEKLFF
length: 14
V: TRBV30
size: few

CDR3: CASSLTGDEKLFF
length: 13
V: TRBV28
size: NA

CDR3: CASSPLFQGNNSPLHF
length: 16
V: TRBV4-1
size: NA

CDR3: CASSLMFGGNQPQHF
length: 15
V: TRBV27
size: NA